This T cell receptor (beta chain) came from a study of cytomegalovirus exposure and HLA in healthy donors (dated by TCRdb to about 2017). General notes on the study: An earlier analysis of approximately 590 of the donors reported more than 250 Gb of sequence data and around 110 million unique TCR beta sequences from about 179 million T cells. Around 330 gigabases of sequencing data and 75 million to 85 million unique TCR sequences made up an early release that covered some 640 HLA-typed donors. The genetic ancestry cluster associated with self-reported Caucasian donors included over 80% of the 398 genotyped donors. The aim of the study was to test whether cataloging public T cell receptors could identify signatures of past pathogen exposure. The T cell repertoires of 550 to 850 subjects were profiled by immunosequencing and related to cytomegalovirus serostatus. In addition to the first cohort of about 650 subjects, a separate validation cohort of approximately 130 different subjects was used. High-throughput TCR immunosequencing, statistical association of individual TCRs with disease status, and machine learning were combined to predict cytomegalovirus infection status. A later analysis re-analyzed previously published TCR beta repertoires from several hundred donors and added high-resolution HLA genotyping to study TCR occurrence patterns. Rather than drawing on any new phenotypic data, the later analysis identified candidate immune exposures from TCR beta sequences and the way those sequences occurred across donors. In an earlier analysis of more than 550 of the donors, high-throughput TCR beta sequencing was used to judge whether each TCR beta V gene segment behaved as functional or pseudogenic. Donor age, sex, ethnicity and CMV serostatus were compiled alongside the repertoire data. A later genetic analysis used genome-wide SNP genotypes for about 60% of the roughly 700 donors, treating that subset as a discovery cohort. Every discovery cohort repertoire had been produced on one sequencing platform. HLA typing included class I and class II loci at four-digit resolution. The number of typed donors differed by locus: roughly 629-630 for A, B, C, DRB1 and DQB1; about 520 for DQA1; approximately 600 for DPA1; and approximately 450 for DPB1. Because of strong linkage in the cohort, a handful of DR-DQ haplotypes were treated as single units for association and clustering. On average, 235,054 unique TCR beta nucleotide sequences were sequenced per donor among 350 to 400 genotyped donors of the cohort, with roughly 19% of those sequences being non-productive.

The CDR3 spans 18 residues, from the cysteine through the phenylalanine. Left in the record is the CDR3 DNA by itself, 54 bases read in frame from the first base. Germline trimming: 2 bases from V, 0 bases from J; junction bases outside gene matches: 10. CDR1 and CDR2 (SGHTA, FQGNSA) derive from the germline V gene. Findings and caveats that apply to the study as a whole: The classifier was reported to diagnose cytomegalovirus status with high specificity and sensitivity in both the original cohort and the validation cohort. Most TCR sequences were seen in very few donors, while some public TCRs were found in many individuals. According to the authors, the approach could potentially be generalized to other disease states and immunological phenotypes. The presence/absence analyses assumed that sequencing depth was roughly uniform across donors, and that assumption may not be true. A further reported finding was that TCR beta sequences accurately predicted the HLA-A and HLA-B alleles for most subjects in the first cohort. Because the 87-base-pair reads could not distinguish some IMGT-functional V segments, including TRBV6-2 and TRBV6-3, those segments were excluded. The earlier analysis of about 600 of the donors excluded around 17 rarely observed V segments, including chromosome 9 orphons, because counts were too low. Only TCR beta chains were sequenced in this cohort, and the absence of alpha or paired-chain data limited detectable features. An association between a missense DCLRE1C variant and V-gene and J-gene trimming of TCR beta chains was found in a later genetic analysis and replicated in an independent cohort. In vitro tests confirmed that three of the cytomegalovirus-associated TCR beta chains recognize cytomegalovirus antigens. A later genetic analysis reported fewer N-insertions in productive TCRs among donors in an Asian-associated ancestry cluster than the approximately 670-donor mean. According to a later analysis, parvovirus B19, influenza, CMV and Epstein-Barr virus appeared linked to several top co-occurrence clusters. The study listed 164 TCR beta chains as associated with cytomegalovirus. When HLA alleles, especially DR and DQ, strongly co-occurred, TCR associations were difficult to assign to individual alleles. Because some donors lacked HLA typing at each locus, the association tests relied only on the typed subset. For the cohort, immune exposure information was limited to CMV serostatus. A later analysis found that most CMV-associated TCR beta chains appeared HLA-restricted, with HLA associations seemingly driven largely by CMV exposure. In an earlier analysis of around 600 of the donors, most TCR beta V segments appeared in productive rearrangements about 90% or about 30% of the time, broadly matching IMGT annotations. A cluster of highly shared sequence variants was judged likely to represent a technical artifact of the sequencing pipeline. In a later analysis, the rate of TCR association differed among HLA loci, with DRB1 alleles having the most associated TCRs and HLA-C alleles having the fewest. Linkage disequilibrium might explain the correlated functional status among segregating V segments, but an unknown experimental factor could not be ruled out. A later analysis found that HLA-associated TCR beta chains were more clonally expanded and had lower generation probabilities than equally common non-associated chains. At a false discovery rate of 0.05, a later analysis linked 16,951 TCR beta sequences to specific HLA alleles.

In total, 666 healthy bone marrow donors made up the cohort. Cohort members were all nominally healthy when sampled, although unrecorded immune exposures were likely present. The donor was CMV seropositive and was included in the group of approximately 300 seropositive cohort members. Every donor gave a peripheral blood sample, and the peripheral blood mononuclear cells from that sample were used for TCR beta sequencing. The Qiagen DNeasy Blood Extraction Kit was used to extract genomic DNA from the blood cell samples. As for this clone: Its binding antigen is unknown. Qualities for individual bases were not recorded, and no much larger clone is one base off.

Library prep was done by the immunoSEQ multiplex PCR assay. For the multiplex PCR, a mixture combining 60 forward primers for TCR Vbeta segments and 13 reverse primers for TCR Jbeta segments was used. The CDR3 region of rearranged TCR beta genes was amplified from genomic DNA by a multiplex PCR assay. The Illumina HiSeq System was used to sequence the amplified TCR beta libraries as 87-base-pair reads. The source study handled its data this way. Across the 500 to 750 repertoires, a later analysis counted 80 million or so unique TCR beta chains, approximately 12 million of which were shared by at least two donors. To remove PCR and sequencing errors, raw reads were error-corrected and collapsed into unique sequences using a nearest-neighbor algorithm that merged closely related sequences. To assign V, D and J gene segments, CDR3 sequences were aligned to IMGT reference sequences. For a sequence to be retained, at least a six-nucleotide match to both a V gene segment and a J gene segment was required. A rearrangement counted as productive if the CDR3 had no stop codons and remained in frame with V and J, and every other rearrangement counted as non-productive. CDR3 was defined according to IMGT convention as the region running from the second conserved V-encoded cysteine to the conserved J-encoded phenylalanine. Sequences without an unambiguous match to a single V gene segment were excluded from the earlier analysis of a few hundred of the donors. In an earlier analysis of roughly 500 of the donors, V segments were called functional above 56.7% productive rearrangements and were called segregating when the between-donor standard deviation exceeded 5%. To diagnose cytomegalovirus status from the catalog of TCR beta chain sequences, a statistical classification framework was built. V and J gene assignment, in a later analysis, came from comparing TCR nucleotide sequences with IMGT/GENE-DB human TR gene sequences. A later analysis assigned CDR3 sequences and most-parsimonious VDJ recombination scenarios with the TCRdist pipeline. A later analysis defined each TCR beta chain by its CDR3 amino acid sequence plus V-gene family, and excluded reads lacking a unique V-gene family. A later analysis removed roughly 590 highly shared, low-generation-probability nucleotide sequences to deal with suspected cross-contamination and a sequencing artifact. In a later analysis, a clonal expansion index was calculated for each public chain from normalized within-repertoire ranks of inferred template counts. Generation probabilities in a later analysis came from a VDJ recombination model fitted to out-of-frame rearrangements, and those results were checked against IGoR. Hypergeometric tests were used in a later analysis to score TCR-TCR, TCR-HLA and TCR-CMV co-occurrence, with a repertoire-size bias correction applied to the TCR pairs. A later analysis estimated false discovery rates by permuting HLA or CMV assignments 20 times. In a later analysis, co-occurring TCRs were grouped using DBSCAN, and TCRdist sequence similarity was added for clustering within HLA-allele-positive subsets. Co-occurrence clustering excluded repertoires with fewer than 30,000 or more than 120,000 public chains, plus five with anomalous nucleotide sharing. What TCRdb holds here is the immuneACCESS table cut down to in-frame rearrangements. Part of the clones is not present; checked against another copy, under half of the missing clones reflect an unresolved V gene, and the others are unexplained. V and J calls and clone size are those listed in that table; D and trimming were worked out from the DNA. The sample table holds about 120,000 clones, of which about 83% were seen once. The top ten constitute about 2.5% of the sample.

Recombination connected TRBV7-2 to TRBJ2-3, with 8 bases matching TRBD2. The sequence was obtained from a woman aged 40 to 50 in good health and CMV-seropositive. The material sequenced was PBMCs. The bases are TGTGCCAGCAGCTTACTCGGGAGGGGCGACCCTAGCACAGATACGCAGTATTTT. Translated, it gives CASSLLGRGDPSTDTQYF.